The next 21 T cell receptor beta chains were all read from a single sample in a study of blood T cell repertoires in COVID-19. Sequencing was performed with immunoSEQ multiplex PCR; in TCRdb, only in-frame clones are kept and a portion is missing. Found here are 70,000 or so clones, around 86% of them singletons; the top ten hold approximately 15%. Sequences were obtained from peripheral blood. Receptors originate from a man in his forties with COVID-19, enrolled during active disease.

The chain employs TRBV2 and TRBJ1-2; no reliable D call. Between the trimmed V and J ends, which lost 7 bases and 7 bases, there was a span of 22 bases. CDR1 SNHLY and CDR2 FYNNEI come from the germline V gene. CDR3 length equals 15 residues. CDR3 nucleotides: TGTGCCAGCAACCTCCTCGGGTTAGCCTCCGGTGGCTACACCTTC. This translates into CASNLLGLASGGYTF.

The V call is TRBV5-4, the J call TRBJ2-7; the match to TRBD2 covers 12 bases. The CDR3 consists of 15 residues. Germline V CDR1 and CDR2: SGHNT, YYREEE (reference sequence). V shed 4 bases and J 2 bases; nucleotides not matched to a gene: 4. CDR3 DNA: TGTGCCAGCAGCATACTAGCGGGGGGAGCCTACGAGCAGTACTTC. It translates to CASSILAGGAYEQYF.

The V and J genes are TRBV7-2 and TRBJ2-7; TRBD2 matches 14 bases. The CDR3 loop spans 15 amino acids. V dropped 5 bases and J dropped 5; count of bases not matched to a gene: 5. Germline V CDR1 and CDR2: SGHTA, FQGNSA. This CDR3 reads CASSETSGGADEQYF. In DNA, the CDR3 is TGTGCCAGCAGCGAGACTAGCGGGGGGGCCGACGAGCAGTACTTC.

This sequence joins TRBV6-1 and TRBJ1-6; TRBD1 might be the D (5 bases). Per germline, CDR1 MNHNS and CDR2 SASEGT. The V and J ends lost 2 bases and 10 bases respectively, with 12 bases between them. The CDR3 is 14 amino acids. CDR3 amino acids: CASSEWEGNSPLHF. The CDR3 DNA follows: TGTGCCAGCAGTGAATGGGAGGGGAACTCACCCCTCCACTTT.

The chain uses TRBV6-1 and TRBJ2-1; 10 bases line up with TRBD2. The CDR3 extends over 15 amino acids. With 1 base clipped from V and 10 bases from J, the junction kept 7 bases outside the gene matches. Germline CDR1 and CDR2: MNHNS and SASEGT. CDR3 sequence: CASSEESGGAGEQFF. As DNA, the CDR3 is TGTGCCAGCAGTGAAGAAAGCGGGGGGGCCGGGGAGCAGTTCTTC.

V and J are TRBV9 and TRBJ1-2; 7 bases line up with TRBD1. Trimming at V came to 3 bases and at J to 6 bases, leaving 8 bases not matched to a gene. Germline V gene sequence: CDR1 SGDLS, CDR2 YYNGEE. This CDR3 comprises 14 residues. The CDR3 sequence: CASSAGGQIHGYTF. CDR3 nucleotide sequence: TGTGCCAGCAGCGCCGGGGGACAGATCCATGGCTACACCTTC.

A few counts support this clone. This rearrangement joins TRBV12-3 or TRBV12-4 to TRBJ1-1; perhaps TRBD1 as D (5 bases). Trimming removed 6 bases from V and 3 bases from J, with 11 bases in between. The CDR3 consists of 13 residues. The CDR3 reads CASSLGRDTEAFF. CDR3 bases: TGTGCCAGCAGCCTCGGCAGGGACACTGAAGCTTTCTTT.

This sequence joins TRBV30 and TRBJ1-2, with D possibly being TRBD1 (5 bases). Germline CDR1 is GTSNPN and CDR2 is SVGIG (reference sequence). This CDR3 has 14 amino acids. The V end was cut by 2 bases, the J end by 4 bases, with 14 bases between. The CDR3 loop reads CAWSRQGIGYGYTF. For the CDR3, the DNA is TGTGCCTGGAGTCGGCAGGGAATCGGCTATGGCTACACCTTC. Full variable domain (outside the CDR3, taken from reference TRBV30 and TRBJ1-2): SQTIHQWPATLVQPVGSPLSLECTVEGTSNPNLYWYRQAAGRGLQLLFYSVGIGQISSEVPQNLSASRPQDRQFILSSKKLLLSDSGFYLCAWSRQGIGYGYTFGSGTRLTVV.

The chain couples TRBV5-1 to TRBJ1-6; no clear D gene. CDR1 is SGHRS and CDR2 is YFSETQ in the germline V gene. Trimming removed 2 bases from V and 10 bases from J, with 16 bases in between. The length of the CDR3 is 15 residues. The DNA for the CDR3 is TGCGCCAGCAGCTTCTTGGGCGGGGTTGGATCACCCCTCCACTTT. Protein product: CASSFLGGVGSPLHF. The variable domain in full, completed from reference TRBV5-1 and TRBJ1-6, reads KAGVTQTPRYLIKTRGQQVTLSCSPISGHRSVSWYQQTPGQGLQFLFEYFSETQRNKGNFPGRFSGRQFSNSRSEMNVSTLELGDSALYLCASSFLGGVGSPLHFGNGTRLTVT.

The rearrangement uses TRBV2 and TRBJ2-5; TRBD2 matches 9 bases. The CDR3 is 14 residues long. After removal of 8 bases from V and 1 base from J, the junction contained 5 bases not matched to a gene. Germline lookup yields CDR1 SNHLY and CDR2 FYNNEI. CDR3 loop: CASGSSGAQETQYF. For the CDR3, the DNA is TGTGCCAGCGGGTCTAGCGGGGCCCAAGAGACCCAGTACTTC. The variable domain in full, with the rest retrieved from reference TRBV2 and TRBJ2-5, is EPEVTQTPSHQVTQMGQEVILRCVPISNHLYFYWYRQILGQKVEFLVSFYNNEISEKSEIFDDQFSVERPDGSNFTLKIRSTKLEDSAMYFCASGSSGAQETQYFGPGTRLLVL.

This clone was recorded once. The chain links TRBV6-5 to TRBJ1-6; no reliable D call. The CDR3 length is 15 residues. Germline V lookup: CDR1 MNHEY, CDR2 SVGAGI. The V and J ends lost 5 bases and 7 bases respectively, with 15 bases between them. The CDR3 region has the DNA TGTGCCAGCAGTCAAAGGACTGGGGAAAATTCACCCCTCCACTTT. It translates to CASSQRTGENSPLHF.

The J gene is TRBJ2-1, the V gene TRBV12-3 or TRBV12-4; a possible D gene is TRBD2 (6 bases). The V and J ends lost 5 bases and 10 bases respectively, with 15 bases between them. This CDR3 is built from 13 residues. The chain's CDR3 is CASSLMGGAEQFF. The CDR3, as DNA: TGTGCCAGCAGTCTGATGGGGGGAGCCGAGCAGTTCTTC.

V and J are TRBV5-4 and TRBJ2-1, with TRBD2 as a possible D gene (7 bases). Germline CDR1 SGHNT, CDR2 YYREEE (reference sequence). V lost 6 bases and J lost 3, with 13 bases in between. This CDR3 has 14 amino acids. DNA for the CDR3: TGTGCCAGCACGAGGGGGGGGGTCTACAATGAGCAGTTCTTC. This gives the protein CASTRGGVYNEQFF.

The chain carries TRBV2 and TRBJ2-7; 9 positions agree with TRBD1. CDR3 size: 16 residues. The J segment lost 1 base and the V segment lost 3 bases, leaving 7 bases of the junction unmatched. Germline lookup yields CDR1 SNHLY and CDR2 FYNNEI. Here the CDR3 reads CASSEEGTGLSYEQYF. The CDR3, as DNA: TGTGCCAGCAGTGAGGAGGGGACAGGGTTGTCCTACGAGCAGTACTTC. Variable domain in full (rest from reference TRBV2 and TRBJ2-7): EPEVTQTPSHQVTQMGQEVILRCVPISNHLYFYWYRQILGQKVEFLVSFYNNEISEKSEIFDDQFSVERPDGSNFTLKIRSTKLEDSAMYFCASSEEGTGLSYEQYFGPGTRLTVT.

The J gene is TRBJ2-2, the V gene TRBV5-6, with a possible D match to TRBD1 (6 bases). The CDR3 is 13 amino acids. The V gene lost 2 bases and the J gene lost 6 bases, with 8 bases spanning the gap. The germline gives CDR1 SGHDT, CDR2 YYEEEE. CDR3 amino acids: CASSLQGSGELFF. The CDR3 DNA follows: TGTGCCAGCAGCTTACAGGGTTCCGGGGAGCTGTTTTTT.

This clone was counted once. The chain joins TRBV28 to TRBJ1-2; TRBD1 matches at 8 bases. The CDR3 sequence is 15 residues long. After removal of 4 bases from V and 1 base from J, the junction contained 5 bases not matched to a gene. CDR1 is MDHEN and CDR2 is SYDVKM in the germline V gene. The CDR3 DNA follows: TGTGCCAGCAGTTCCGGGACAGGTTTTAACTATGGCTACACCTTC. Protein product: CASSSGTGFNYGYTF.

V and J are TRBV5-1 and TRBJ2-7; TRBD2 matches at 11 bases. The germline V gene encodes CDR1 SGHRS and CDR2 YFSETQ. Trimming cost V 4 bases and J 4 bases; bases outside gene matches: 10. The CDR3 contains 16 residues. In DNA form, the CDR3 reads TGCGCCAGCAGCAGGGAGACTAGCGGGGTAGGATACGAGCAGTACTTC. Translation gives CASSRETSGVGYEQYF.

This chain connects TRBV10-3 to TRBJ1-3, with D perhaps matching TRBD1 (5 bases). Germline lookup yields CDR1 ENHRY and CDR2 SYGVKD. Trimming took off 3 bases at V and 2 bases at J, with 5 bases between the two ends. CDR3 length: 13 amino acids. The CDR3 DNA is TGTGCCATCAGTGAAGGGGCTGGAAACACCATATATTTT. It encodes CAISEGAGNTIYF.

CDR3 DNA: TGTGCCAGCAGCTTGGCCGGAGGGAACTATGGCTACACCTTC. This encodes CASSLAGGNYGYTF. The chain couples TRBV5-4 to TRBJ1-2; D ambiguous. Germline CDR1 is SGHNT and CDR2 is YYREEE (reference sequence). Trimming took off 0 bases at V and 2 bases at J, with 8 bases between the two ends. This CDR3 has 14 amino acids. Drawing the rest from reference TRBV5-4 and TRBJ1-2, the complete variable domain is ETGVTQSPTHLIKTRGQQVTLRCSSQSGHNTVSWYQQALGQGPQFIFQYYREEENGRGNFPPRFSGLQFPNYSSELNVNALELDDSALYLCASSLAGGNYGYTFGSGTRLTVV.

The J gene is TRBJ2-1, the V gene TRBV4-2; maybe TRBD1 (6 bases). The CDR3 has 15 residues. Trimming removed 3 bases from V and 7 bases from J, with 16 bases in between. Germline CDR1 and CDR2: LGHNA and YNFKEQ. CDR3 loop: CASSQPGTPFNEQFF. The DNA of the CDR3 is TGTGCCAGCAGCCAGCCCGGGACACCTTTTAATGAGCAGTTCTTC.

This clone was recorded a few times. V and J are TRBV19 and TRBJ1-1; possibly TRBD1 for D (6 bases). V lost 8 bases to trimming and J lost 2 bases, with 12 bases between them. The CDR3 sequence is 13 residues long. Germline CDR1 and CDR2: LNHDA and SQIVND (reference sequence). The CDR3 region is CASRTVANTEAFF. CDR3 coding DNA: TGTGCCAGTCGGACAGTAGCCAACACTGAAGCTTTCTTT.